These 24 T cell receptor beta chains were sequenced from one sample in a study of technical replicates of blood from several donors. Assay: immunoSEQ multiplex PCR; the TCRdb copy retains only in-frame clones and omits some. The sample lists over 55,000 clones; approximately 86% were seen once. What was sequenced was PBMCs. The source of these receptors is a human donor in good health. Some clones in this sample may be carry-over from other donors' samples.

The table lists this clone with a count of one. The V call is TRBV28, the J call TRBJ1-2; 7 bases are shared with TRBD1. This CDR3 has 18 amino acids. From germline, CDR1 is MDHEN and CDR2 SYDVKM. J was trimmed by 3 bases and V by 6 bases; bases with no gene match: 19. CDR3 region: CASSPPGGSFLTYYGYTF. CDR3 nucleotide sequence: TGTGCCAGCAGCCCTCCAGGGGGTTCTTTTCTCACCTACTATGGCTACACCTTC.

The CDR3 nucleotides are TGTGCCAGCAGTGGCGGGGGGGCTACAGATACGCAGTATTTT. Translating it yields CASSGGGATDTQYF. This chain uses TRBV6-1 with TRBJ2-3; 9 bases fit TRBD2. The CDR3 consists of 14 residues. Trimming removed 4 bases from V and 3 bases from J; junction bases left unmatched: 2. Per germline, CDR1 MNHNS and CDR2 SASEGT.

The chain recombines TRBV6-5 with TRBJ1-1; 7 nucleotides agree with TRBD1. The J segment lost 2 bases and the V segment lost 7 bases, leaving 7 bases of the junction unmatched. The CDR3 totals 14 residues. Germline V lookup: CDR1 MNHEY, CDR2 SVGAGI. CDR3 nucleotides: TGTGCCAGCACAAGGACAGGAGGAAACACTGAAGCTTTCTTT. The encoded protein is CASTRTGGNTEAFF.

This chain connects TRBV7-2 to TRBJ2-1; D may be TRBD1 (5 bases). Germline V lookup: CDR1 SGHTA, CDR2 FQGNSA. Trimming pared 4 bases from V and 6 bases from J, leaving 13 bases between. The CDR3 has 14 residues. The chain's CDR3 is CASSSRQGPNEQFF. The CDR3 nucleotides read TGTGCCAGCAGCTCCCGGCAGGGCCCCAATGAGCAGTTCTTC.

This chain links TRBV29-1 with TRBJ1-2; unclear D gene. Germline CDR1 and CDR2: SQVTM and ANQGSEA. The CDR3 sequence is 14 residues long. V lost 4 bases, J lost 0 bases, and 12 bases lay in between. The CDR3 protein is CSVGGRTANYGYTF. Written as DNA, the CDR3 is TGCAGCGTTGGTGGCAGAACAGCTAACTATGGCTACACCTTC.

This clone has just one count. The V and J genes are TRBV7-3 and TRBJ2-1, with 11 bases lining up with TRBD2. The V and J ends lost 4 bases and 4 bases, in that order; junction bases with no gene match: 3. CDR1 and CDR2 (germline): SGHTA, FQGTGA. The CDR3 spans 15 residues. The CDR3 DNA reads TGTGCCAGCAGCTCTCGACTAGCGGGGTACAATGAGCAGTTCTTC. This sequence encodes CASSSRLAGYNEQFF.

The chain combines TRBV5-1 with TRBJ2-2; maybe TRBD2 (6 bases). V gave up 5 bases and J gave up 0 bases, with 11 bases separating them. Germline CDR1 is SGHRS and CDR2 is YFSETQ. The CDR3 consists of 15 residues. As DNA, the CDR3 is TGCGCCAGCAGTTTCGGGAGTTCGAACACCGGGGAGCTGTTTTTT. Protein sequence: CASSFGSSNTGELFF.

This sequence joins TRBV4-3 and TRBJ1-2; D may be TRBD1 (6 bases). This CDR3 is 14 amino acids long. V was clipped by 3 bases and J by 8 bases, with 16 bases between them. Per germline, CDR1 LGHNA and CDR2 YSLEER. CDR3 nucleotides: TGCGCCAGCAGCCATGGCCGACAGGCTGGCGGCTACACCTTC. Translated, it gives CASSHGRQAGGYTF.

This clone was observed a few times. This rearrangement joins TRBV5-4 to TRBJ1-4, with no clear D. The V end was cut by 4 bases, the J end by 0 bases, with 7 bases between. Germline CDR1 reads SGHNT; CDR2 reads YYREEE (reference sequence). This CDR3 has 14 residues. CDR3 sequence reads: CASSKTPTNEKLFF. CDR3 coding DNA: TGTGCCAGCAGCAAGACACCAACTAATGAAAAACTGTTTTTT. Looking up the rest from reference TRBV5-4 and TRBJ1-4 gives the full variable domain: ETGVTQSPTHLIKTRGQQVTLRCSSQSGHNTVSWYQQALGQGPQFIFQYYREEENGRGNFPPRFSGLQFPNYSSELNVNALELDDSALYLCASSKTPTNEKLFFGSGTQLSVL.

V gene TRBV7-8 combines with J gene TRBJ2-4; TRBD2 might be the D (5 bases). V gave up 5 bases and J gave up 4 bases, with 12 bases separating them. The germline CDR1 and CDR2 sequences are SGHVS and FQNEAQ. The CDR3 loop spans 14 amino acids. The CDR3 DNA follows: TGTGCCAGCAGCGCCGGACTGGGGAAAAACATTCAGTACTTC. Translating gives CASSAGLGKNIQYF.

V is TRBV5-1 and J is TRBJ2-1; 8 bases fit TRBD2. CDR1 and CDR2 (germline): SGHRS, YFSETQ. The CDR3 contains 15 residues. V lost 1 base and J lost 6; bases outside the gene matches: 6. The CDR3 loop is CASSLLGLAANEQFF. The DNA of the CDR3 is TGCGCCAGCAGCTTGTTAGGACTAGCTGCCAATGAGCAGTTCTTC.

The V call is TRBV5-6, the J call TRBJ2-7, with 8 nucleotides matching TRBD1. J gave up 0 bases and V 4 bases, and 6 bases lay outside the gene matches. Germline V gives CDR1 SGHDT, CDR2 YYEEEE. CDR3 size: 15 residues. CDR3 sequence: CASSKRGTGSYEQYF. CDR3 nucleotide sequence: TGTGCCAGCAGCAAGCGCGGGACAGGCTCCTACGAGCAGTACTTC.

This clone was seen only once. The V call is TRBV7-3, the J call TRBJ1-2; unclear D gene. V lost 0 bases, J lost 2 bases, and 10 bases lay in between. CDR1 and CDR2 (germline): SGHTA, FQGTGA. This CDR3 has 15 residues. CDR3 protein: CASSLTGQINYGYTF. The CDR3 DNA follows: TGTGCCAGCAGCTTAACTGGCCAGATCAACTATGGCTACACCTTC.

This chain joins TRBV10-3 and TRBJ2-1, with TRBD2 matching over 7 bases. The CDR3 runs 15 residues. Per germline, CDR1 ENHRY and CDR2 SYGVKD. The trim removed 4 bases at V and 4 bases at J, leaving 7 bases unmatched. CDR3 DNA: TGTGCCATCAGTGGGGATAGCGGGCCATACAATGAGCAGTTCTTC. Its translation is CAISGDSGPYNEQFF.

The chain uses TRBV10-3 and TRBJ2-7, with TRBD1 identical over 10 bases. The CDR3 is made up of 15 amino acids. Trimming removed 3 bases from V and 4 bases from J; junction bases left unmatched: 6. Germline CDR1 ENHRY, CDR2 SYGVKD. CDR3 coding DNA: TGTGCCATCAGTGATCCGGGACAGGGGAAGTACGAGCAGTACTTC. Protein: CAISDPGQGKYEQYF.

The chain is built from TRBV5-6 and TRBJ2-4; no firm D call. Germline V lookup: CDR1 SGHDT, CDR2 YYEEEE. The germline V and J ends were trimmed by 2 bases and 0 bases, with 6 bases remaining between them. There are 14 residues in the CDR3. CDR3 sequence: CASSFTGAKNIQYF. The CDR3 nucleotides read TGTGCCAGCAGCTTTACGGGAGCCAAAAACATTCAGTACTTC.

The genes are TRBV13 and TRBJ1-1, with TRBD1 matching over 7 bases. J lost 2 bases, V lost 3 bases, and 9 bases had no gene match. Germline V lookup: CDR1 PRHDT, CDR2 FYEKMQ (reference sequence). The CDR3 length is 16 residues. In DNA form, the CDR3 reads TGTGCCAGCAGCTTGTCCCGGGGACAGCTAAACACTGAAGCTTTCTTT. It yields the protein CASSLSRGQLNTEAFF.

The chain employs TRBV5-6 and TRBJ1-4, with 9 bases fitting TRBD1. This CDR3 is built from 16 residues. The germline V gene has CDR1 SGHDT and CDR2 YYEEEE. V shed 5 bases and J 7 bases; nucleotides not matched to a gene: 12. CDR3 nucleotides: TGTGCCAGCAGTCACCTGGACAGGACAGGGGTTGAAAAACTGTTTTTT. Its translation is CASSHLDRTGVEKLFF.

The rearrangement joins TRBV7-3 to TRBJ1-1; D unclear. The CDR3 spans 13 residues. Trimming took off 5 bases at V and 3 bases at J, with 10 bases between the two ends. The germline CDR1 and CDR2 sequences are SGHTA and FQGTGA. CDR3 residues: CASSLRFDTEAFF. In DNA form, the CDR3 reads TGTGCCAGCAGCCTCAGGTTCGACACTGAAGCTTTCTTT. The whole variable domain, filled in from reference TRBV7-3 and TRBJ1-1, reads GAGVSQTPSNKVTEKGKYVELRCDPISGHTALYWYRQSLGQGPEFLIYFQGTGAADDSGLPNDRFFAVRPEGSVSTLKIQRTERGDSAVYLCASSLRFDTEAFFGQGTRLTVV.

The chain links TRBV18 to TRBJ2-7, with 12 bases aligning to TRBD2. Germline assignment: CDR1 KGHSH and CDR2 LQKENI. V was clipped by 6 bases and J by 2 bases; unmatched bases: 2. The CDR3 contains 14 residues. CDR3 sequence: CASSLAGGPYEQYF. The CDR3 DNA sequence: TGTGCCAGCTCGCTAGCGGGAGGGCCCTACGAGCAGTACTTC.

The chain is built from TRBV2 and TRBJ2-1; D uncertain. Germline CDR1 SNHLY, CDR2 FYNNEI. This CDR3 has 15 amino acids. V gave up 5 bases and J gave up 0 bases, with 11 bases separating them. CDR3: CASSPIIRSYNEQFF. The DNA for the CDR3 is TGTGCCAGCAGTCCTATTATCCGCTCCTACAATGAGCAGTTCTTC.

CDR3 residues: CASSQEATGGYEQYF. The CDR3 coding sequence is TGCGCCAGCAGCCAAGAGGCCACAGGTGGGTACGAGCAGTACTTC. The chain is built from TRBV4-3 and TRBJ2-7, with D maybe TRBD1 (5 bases). CDR3 length equals 15 residues. Trimming took off 0 bases at V and 4 bases at J, with 13 bases between the two ends. CDR1 LGHNA and CDR2 YSLEER come from the germline V gene.

This clone was counted a few times. The rearrangement joins TRBV7-7 to TRBJ2-5; TRBD1 matches at 9 bases. The CDR3 totals 14 residues. Germline lookup yields CDR1 SSHAT and CDR2 FNYEAQ (reference sequence). The V and J ends lost 6 bases and 6 bases, in that order; junction bases with no gene match: 8. In nucleotides, the CDR3 is TGTGCCAGCAGTTTCACAGGGGGCGCGCAGACCCAGTACTTC. Translated: CASSFTGGAQTQYF.

This clone was observed once. V usage is TRBV18 and J usage is TRBJ2-5, with D possibly TRBD2 on 5 matching bases. There are 13 residues in the CDR3. Trimming removed 8 bases at V and 5 bases at J, with 15 bases between. CDR1 and CDR2 (germline): KGHSH, LQKENI. CDR3 sequence (DNA): TGTGCCAGCACGAGGACTGAACGGGAGACCCAGTACTTC. Protein product: CASTRTERETQYF.